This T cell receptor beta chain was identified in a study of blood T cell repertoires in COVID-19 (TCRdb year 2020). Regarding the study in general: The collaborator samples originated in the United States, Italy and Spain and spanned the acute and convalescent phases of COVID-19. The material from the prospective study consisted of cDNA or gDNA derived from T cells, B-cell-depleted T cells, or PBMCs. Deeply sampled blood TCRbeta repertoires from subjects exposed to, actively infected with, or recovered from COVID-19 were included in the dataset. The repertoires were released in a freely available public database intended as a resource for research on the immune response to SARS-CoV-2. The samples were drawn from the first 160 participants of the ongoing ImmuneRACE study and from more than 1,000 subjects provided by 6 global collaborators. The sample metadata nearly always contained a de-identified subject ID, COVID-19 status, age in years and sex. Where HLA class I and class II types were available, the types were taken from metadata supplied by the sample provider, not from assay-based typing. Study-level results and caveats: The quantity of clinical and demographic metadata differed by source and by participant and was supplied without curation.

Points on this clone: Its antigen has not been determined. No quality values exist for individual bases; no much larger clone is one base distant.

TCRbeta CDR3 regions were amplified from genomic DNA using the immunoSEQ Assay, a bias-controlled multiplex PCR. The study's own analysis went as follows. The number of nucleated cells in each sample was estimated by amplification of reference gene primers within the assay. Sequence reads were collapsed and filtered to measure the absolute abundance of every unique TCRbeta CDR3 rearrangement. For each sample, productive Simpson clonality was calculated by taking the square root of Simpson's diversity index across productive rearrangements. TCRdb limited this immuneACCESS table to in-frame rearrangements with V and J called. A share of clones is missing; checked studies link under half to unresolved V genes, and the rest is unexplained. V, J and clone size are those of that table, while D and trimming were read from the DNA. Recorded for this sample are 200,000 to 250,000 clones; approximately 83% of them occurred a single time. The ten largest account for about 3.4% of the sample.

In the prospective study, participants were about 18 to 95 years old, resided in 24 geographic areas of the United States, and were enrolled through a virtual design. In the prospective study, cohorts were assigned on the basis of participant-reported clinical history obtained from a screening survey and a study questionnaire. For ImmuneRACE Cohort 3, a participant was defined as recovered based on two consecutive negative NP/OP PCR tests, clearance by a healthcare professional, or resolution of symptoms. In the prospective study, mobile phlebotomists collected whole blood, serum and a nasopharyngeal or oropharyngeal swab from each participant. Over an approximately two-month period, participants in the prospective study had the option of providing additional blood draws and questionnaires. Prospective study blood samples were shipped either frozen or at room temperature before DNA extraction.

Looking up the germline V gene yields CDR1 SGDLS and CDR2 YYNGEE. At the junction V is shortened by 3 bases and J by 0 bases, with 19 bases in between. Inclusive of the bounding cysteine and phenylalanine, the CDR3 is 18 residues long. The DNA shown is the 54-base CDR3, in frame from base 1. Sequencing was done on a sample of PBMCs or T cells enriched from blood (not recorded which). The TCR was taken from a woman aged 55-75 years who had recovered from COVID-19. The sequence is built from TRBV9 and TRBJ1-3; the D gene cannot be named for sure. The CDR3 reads CASSASQSKESSGNTIYF. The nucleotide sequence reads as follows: TGTGCCAGCAGCGCCTCCCAGTCTAAGGAGAGCTCTGGAAACACCATATATTTT.